This T cell receptor beta chain derives from a study of T cells in tumors after PD-1 blockade. Study in general: Patients received pembrolizumab 200 mg every 3 weeks or cemiplimab 350 mg every 2 weeks.

About this clone: Its cognate antigen is unknown.

CDR3 length: 18 amino acids. The germline CDR1 and CDR2 sequences are SGHKS and YYEKEE (reference sequence). V lost 1 base and J 2 bases, leaving 21 bases between the germline ends. General study findings and limits: Peripheral recruitment is suggested, as some novel exhausted tumor clones were in pre-treatment blood.

Assay used: immunoSEQ multiplex PCR; TCRdb lists only in-frame clones, some missing. The repertoire holds approximately 30,000 clones, 73% seen once, with roughly 37% in the top ten. The input for sequencing was PBMCs, taken after anti-PD-1 treatment. This TCR was recovered from a human donor with basal cell carcinoma. The J gene is TRBJ1-1, the V gene TRBV5-5; TRBD1 is a possible D gene (6 bases). The CDR3 DNA is TGTGCCAGCAGCTTGTCGACCTGGGTCAGGGGCATCAACACTGAAGCTTTCTTT. Protein product: CASSLSTWVRGINTEAFF.